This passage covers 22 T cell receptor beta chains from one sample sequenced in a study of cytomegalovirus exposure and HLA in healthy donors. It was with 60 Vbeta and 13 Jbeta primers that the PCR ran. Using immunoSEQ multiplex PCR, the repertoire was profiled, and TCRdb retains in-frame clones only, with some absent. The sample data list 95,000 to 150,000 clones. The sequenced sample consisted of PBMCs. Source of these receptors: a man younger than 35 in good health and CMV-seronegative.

CDR3 residues: CASSLAGTANYGYTF. The CDR3 DNA reads as TGTGCCAGCAGCTTAGCTGGGACAGCTAACTATGGCTACACCTTC. The chain employs TRBV7-9 and TRBJ1-2, with 7 bases that match TRBD1. Germline V gene sequence: CDR1 SEHNR, CDR2 FQNEAQ (reference sequence). V was clipped by 0 bases and J by 0 bases; unmatched bases: 1. This CDR3 has 15 amino acids.

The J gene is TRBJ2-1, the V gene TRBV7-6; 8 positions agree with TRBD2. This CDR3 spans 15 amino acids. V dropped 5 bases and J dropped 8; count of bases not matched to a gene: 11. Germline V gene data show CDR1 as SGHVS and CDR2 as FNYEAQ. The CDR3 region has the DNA TGTGCCAGCAGCCCAGACGTCCGGGAGGGACATGAGCAGTTCTTC. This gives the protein CASSPDVREGHEQFF.

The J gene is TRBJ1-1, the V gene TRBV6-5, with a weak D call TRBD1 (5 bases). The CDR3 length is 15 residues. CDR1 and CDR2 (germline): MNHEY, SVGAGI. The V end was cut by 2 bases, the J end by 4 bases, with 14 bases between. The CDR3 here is CASSYRGVTGTEAFF. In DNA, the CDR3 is TGTGCCAGCAGTTACCGGGGGGTGACGGGCACTGAAGCTTTCTTT.

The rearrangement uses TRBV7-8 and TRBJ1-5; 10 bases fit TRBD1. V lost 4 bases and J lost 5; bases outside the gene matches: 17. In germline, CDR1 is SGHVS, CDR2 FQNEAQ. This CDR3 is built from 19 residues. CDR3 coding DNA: TGTGCCAGCAGCTCTCACCCTCGCCCGACAGGGGGCGACGATCAGCCCCAGCATTTT. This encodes CASSSHPRPTGGDDQPQHF.

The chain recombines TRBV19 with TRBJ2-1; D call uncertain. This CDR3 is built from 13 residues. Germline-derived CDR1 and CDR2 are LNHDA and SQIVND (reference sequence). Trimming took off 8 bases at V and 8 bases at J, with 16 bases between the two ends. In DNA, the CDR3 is TGTGCCAGTCGCCAGAGGATGGTCGATGAGCAGTTCTTC. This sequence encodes CASRQRMVDEQFF. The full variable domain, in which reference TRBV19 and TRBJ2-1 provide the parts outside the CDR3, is DGGITQSPKYLFRKEGQNVTLSCEQNLNHDAMYWYRQDPGQGLRLIYYSQIVNDFQKGDIAEGYSVSREKKESFPLTVTSAQKNPTAFYLCASRQRMVDEQFFGPGTRLTVL.

CDR3 bases: TGTGCCAGCAGCGTAGGGAATAGGGAGGGGGGCTACACCTTC. This encodes CASSVGNREGGYTF. The chain carries TRBV9 and TRBJ1-2, with a tentative D call TRBD1 (5 bases). Trimming stripped 0 bases from V and 8 bases from J, with 14 bases between. The CDR3 runs to 14 residues. Per germline, CDR1 SGDLS and CDR2 YYNGEE.

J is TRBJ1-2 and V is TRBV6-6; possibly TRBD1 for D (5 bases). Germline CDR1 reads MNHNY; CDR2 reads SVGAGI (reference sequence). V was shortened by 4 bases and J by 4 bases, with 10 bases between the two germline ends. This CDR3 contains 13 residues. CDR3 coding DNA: TGTGCCAGCAGTTCCTGGGGGGGCTATGGCTACACCTTC. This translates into CASSSWGGYGYTF.

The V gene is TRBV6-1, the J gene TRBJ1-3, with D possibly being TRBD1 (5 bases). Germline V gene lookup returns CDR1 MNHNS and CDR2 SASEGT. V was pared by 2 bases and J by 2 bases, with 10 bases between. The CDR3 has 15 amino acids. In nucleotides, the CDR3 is TGTGCCAGCAGTGAAAACGGGGGTGCTGGAAACACCATATATTTT. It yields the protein CASSENGGAGNTIYF.

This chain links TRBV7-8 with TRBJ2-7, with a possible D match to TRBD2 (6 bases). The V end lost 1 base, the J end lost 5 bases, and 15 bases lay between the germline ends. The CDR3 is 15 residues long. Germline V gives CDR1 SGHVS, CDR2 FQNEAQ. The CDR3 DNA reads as TGTGCCAGCAGCTTAGTGACTAGAAAAGGAGACGAGCAGTACTTC. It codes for CASSLVTRKGDEQYF.

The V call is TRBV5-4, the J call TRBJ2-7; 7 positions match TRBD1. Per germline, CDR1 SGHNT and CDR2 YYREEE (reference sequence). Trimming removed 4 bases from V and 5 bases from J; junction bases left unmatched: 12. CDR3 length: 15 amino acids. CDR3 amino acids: CASSGRTGPQDEQYF. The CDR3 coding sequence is TGTGCCAGCAGCGGTAGGACAGGTCCACAGGACGAGCAGTACTTC. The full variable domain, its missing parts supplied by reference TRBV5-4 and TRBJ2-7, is ETGVTQSPTHLIKTRGQQVTLRCSSQSGHNTVSWYQQALGQGPQFIFQYYREEENGRGNFPPRFSGLQFPNYSSELNVNALELDDSALYLCASSGRTGPQDEQYFGPGTRLTVT.

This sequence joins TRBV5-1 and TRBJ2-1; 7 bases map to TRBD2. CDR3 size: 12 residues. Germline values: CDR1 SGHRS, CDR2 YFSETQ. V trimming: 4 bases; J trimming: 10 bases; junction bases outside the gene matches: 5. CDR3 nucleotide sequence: TGCGCCAGCAGCCACGGACTAGTCGAGCAGTTCTTC. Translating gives CASSHGLVEQFF.

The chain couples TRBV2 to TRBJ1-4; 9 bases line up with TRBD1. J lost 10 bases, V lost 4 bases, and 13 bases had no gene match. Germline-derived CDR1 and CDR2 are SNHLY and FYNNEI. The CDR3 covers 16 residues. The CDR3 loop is CASSVDSGTGMVKLFF. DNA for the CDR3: TGTGCCAGCAGTGTGGACAGTGGGACAGGGATGGTAAAACTGTTTTTT. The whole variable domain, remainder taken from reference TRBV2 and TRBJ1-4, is EPEVTQTPSHQVTQMGQEVILRCVPISNHLYFYWYRQILGQKVEFLVSFYNNEISEKSEIFDDQFSVERPDGSNFTLKIRSTKLEDSAMYFCASSVDSGTGMVKLFFGSGTQLSVL.

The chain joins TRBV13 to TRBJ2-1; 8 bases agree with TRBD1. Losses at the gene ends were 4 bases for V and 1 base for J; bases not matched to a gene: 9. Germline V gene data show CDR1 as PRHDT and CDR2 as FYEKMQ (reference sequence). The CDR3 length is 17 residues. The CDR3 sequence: CASSWRTGGISYNEQFF. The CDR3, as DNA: TGTGCCAGCAGCTGGCGAACAGGGGGGATATCCTACAATGAGCAGTTCTTC.

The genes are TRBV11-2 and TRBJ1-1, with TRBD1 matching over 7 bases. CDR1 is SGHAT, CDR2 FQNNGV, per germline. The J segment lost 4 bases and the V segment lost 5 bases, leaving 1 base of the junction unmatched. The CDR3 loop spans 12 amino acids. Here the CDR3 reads CASSQGVTEAFF. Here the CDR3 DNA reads TGTGCCAGCAGCCAGGGGGTCACTGAAGCTTTCTTT.

The CDR3 DNA reads TGCGCCAGCAGCAAGGGAAAGGACAGGTTCGAGGAGACCCAGTACTTC. This sequence encodes CASSKGKDRFEETQYF. V and J are TRBV5-1 and TRBJ2-5; TRBD1 matches 7 bases. J lost 5 bases, V lost 4 bases, and 14 bases had no gene match. The germline V gene has CDR1 SGHRS and CDR2 YFSETQ. This CDR3 has 16 amino acids.

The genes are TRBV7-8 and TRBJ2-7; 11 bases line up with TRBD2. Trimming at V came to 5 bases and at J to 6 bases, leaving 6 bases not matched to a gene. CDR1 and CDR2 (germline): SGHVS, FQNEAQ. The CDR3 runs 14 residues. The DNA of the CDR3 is TGTGCCAGCAGCGATAGCGGGAGGGTCCCCGAGCAGTACTTC. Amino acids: CASSDSGRVPEQYF.

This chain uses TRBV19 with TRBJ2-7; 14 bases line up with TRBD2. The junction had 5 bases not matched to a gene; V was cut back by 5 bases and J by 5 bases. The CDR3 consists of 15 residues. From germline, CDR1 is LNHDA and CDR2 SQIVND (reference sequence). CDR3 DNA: TGTGCCAGTAGTTACGGACTAGCGGGAGGTAACGAGCAGTACTTC. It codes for CASSYGLAGGNEQYF.

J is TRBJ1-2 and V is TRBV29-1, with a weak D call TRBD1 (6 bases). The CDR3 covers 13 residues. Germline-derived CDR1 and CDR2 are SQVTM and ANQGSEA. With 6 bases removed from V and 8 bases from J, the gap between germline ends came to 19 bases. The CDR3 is CSVSRGGAGGYTF. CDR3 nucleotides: TGCAGCGTCTCAAGGGGGGGGGCAGGAGGCTACACCTTC.

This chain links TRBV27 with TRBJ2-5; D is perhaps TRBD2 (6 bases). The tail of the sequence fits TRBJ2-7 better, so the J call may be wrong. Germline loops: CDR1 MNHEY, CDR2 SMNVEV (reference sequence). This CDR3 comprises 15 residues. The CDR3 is CASSSPDQRGFEQYF. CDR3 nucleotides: TGTGCCAGCAGTTCCCCTGATCAACGGGGGTTCGAGCAGTACTTC.

CDR3 nucleotide sequence: TGTGCCAGCAGCTTGGCCGAACAGGGATGGGGCAATCAGCCCCAGCATTTT. Its translation: CASSLAEQGWGNQPQHF. This sequence joins TRBV5-8 and TRBJ1-5; D is perhaps TRBD1 (6 bases). V shed 0 bases and J shed 2 bases, with 15 bases lying between them. Germline CDR1 reads SGHTS; CDR2 reads YDEGEE. There are 17 residues in the CDR3.

For the CDR3, the DNA is TGTGCCAGCAGAAGCTATGCTCAGGGGGCCTTGGCTGGAAACACCATATATTTT. This codes for CASRSYAQGALAGNTIYF. The V call is TRBV5-6, the J call TRBJ1-3; 8 bases match TRBD1. Per germline, CDR1 SGHDT and CDR2 YYEEEE. This CDR3 is built from 18 residues. V shed 5 bases and J 2 bases; nucleotides not matched to a gene: 15.

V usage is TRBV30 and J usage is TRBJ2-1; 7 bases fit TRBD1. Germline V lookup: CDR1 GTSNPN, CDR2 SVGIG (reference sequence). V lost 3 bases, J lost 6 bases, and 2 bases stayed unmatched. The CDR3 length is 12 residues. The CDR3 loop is CAWSRQGNEQFF. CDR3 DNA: TGTGCCTGGAGCCGACAGGGCAATGAGCAGTTCTTC. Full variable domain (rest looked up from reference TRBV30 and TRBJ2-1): SQTIHQWPATLVQPVGSPLSLECTVEGTSNPNLYWYRQAAGRGLQLLFYSVGIGQISSEVPQNLSASRPQDRQFILSSKKLLLSDSGFYLCAWSRQGNEQFFGPGTRLTVL.